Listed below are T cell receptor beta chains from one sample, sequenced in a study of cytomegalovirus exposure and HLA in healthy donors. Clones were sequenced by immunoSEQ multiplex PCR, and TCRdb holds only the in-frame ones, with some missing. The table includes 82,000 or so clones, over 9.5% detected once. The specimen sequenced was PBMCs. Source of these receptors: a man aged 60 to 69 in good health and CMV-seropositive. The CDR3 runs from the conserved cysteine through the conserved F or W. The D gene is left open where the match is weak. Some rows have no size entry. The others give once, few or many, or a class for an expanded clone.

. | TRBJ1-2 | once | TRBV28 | TGTGCCTGCGGGGGGGGCTACACCTTC | CACGGGYTF
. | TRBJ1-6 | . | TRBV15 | TGTGCCACCAGCAGCCACAGAGACTATAATTCACCCCTCCACTTT | CATSSHRDYNSPLHF
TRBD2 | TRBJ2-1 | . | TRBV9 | TGTGCCAGCAGCGTCCAAGGACTAGCGGGGTACAATGAGCAGTTCTTC | CASSVQGLAGYNEQFF
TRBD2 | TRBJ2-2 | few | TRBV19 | TGTGCCAGTACGGGGGGGTTCACCGGGGAGCTGTTTTTT | CASTGGFTGELFF
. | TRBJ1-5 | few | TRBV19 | TGTGCCAGTAGTATAGGGCAGGCAAATCAGCCCCAGCATTTT | CASSIGQANQPQHF
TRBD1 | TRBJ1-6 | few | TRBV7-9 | TGTGCCAGCTGCGAGGGGGCGTCTTCACCCCTCCACTTT | CASCEGASSPLHF
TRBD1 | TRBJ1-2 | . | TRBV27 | TGTGCCAGCAGTTTATCAGGGACAGATGGCTACACCTTC | CASSLSGTDGYTF
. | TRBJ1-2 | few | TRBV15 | TGTGCCACCAGCAGAGTACAGGGAGATGGCTACACCTTC | CATSRVQGDGYTF
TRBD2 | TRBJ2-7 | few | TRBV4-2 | TGTGCCAGCAGCCCTGGACTAGCGGGCACGTCTATCTCCTACGAGCAGTACTTC | CASSPGLAGTSISYEQYF
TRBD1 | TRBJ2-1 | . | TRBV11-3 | TGTGCCAGCAGCCGCACCTCGACAGGGAATGAGCAGTTCTTC | CASSRTSTGNEQFF
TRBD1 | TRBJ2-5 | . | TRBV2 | TGTGCCAGCACCAGGGACAGGCAAGTGGAGACCCAGTACTTC | CASTRDRQVETQYF
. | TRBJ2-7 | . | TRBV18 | TGTGCCAGCTCACTCCAGCGGAGCACCTACGAGCAGTACTTC | CASSLQRSTYEQYF
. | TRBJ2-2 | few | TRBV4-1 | TGCGCCAGCAGCCAAAGCGAAGGTACCGGGGAGCTGTTTTTT | CASSQSEGTGELFF
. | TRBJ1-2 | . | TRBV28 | TGTGCCAGCAGTTTAGGGTCAGGGATAAACTATGGCTACACCTTC | CASSLGSGINYGYTF
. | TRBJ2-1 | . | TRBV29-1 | TGCAGCGTTGGGACACCCCGCTACAATGAGCAGTTCTTC | CSVGTPRYNEQFF
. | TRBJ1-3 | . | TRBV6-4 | TGTGCCAGCCATCAGGAGGGCAGCCACACCATATATTTT | CASHQEGSHTIYF
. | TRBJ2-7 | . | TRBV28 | TGTGCCAGCAGTTTACGGCAGGGGAACTACGAGCAGTACTTC | CASSLRQGNYEQYF
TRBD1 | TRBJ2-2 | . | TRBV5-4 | TGTGCCAGCAGCCATGACAGGGGTCCTAACACCGGGGAGCTGTTTTTT | CASSHDRGPNTGELFF
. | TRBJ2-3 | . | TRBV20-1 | TGCAGTATCTCAGGGGAGCATACGCAGTATTTT | CSISGEHTQYF
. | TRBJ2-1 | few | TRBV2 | TGTGCCAGCAGGTCGGGGAGCTACAATGAGCAGTTCTTC | CASRSGSYNEQFF
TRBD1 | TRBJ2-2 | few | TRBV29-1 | TGCAGCGTTGTGGTGGGACAGCTTACCACCGGGGAGCTGTTTTTT | CSVVVGQLTTGELFF
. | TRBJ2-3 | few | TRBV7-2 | TGTGCCAGCAGCTACGGGCTGGGAGCGGGAGATACGCAGTATTTT | CASSYGLGAGDTQYF
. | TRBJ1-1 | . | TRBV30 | TGTGCCTGGAGTGTTGACGGGAGAACTGAAGCTTTCTTT | CAWSVDGRTEAFF
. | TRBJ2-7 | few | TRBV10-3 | TGTGCCATCAGTGAGTCGGGTCAGGGTGTCTGGCAGTACTTC | CAISESGQGVWQYF
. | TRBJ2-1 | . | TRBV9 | TGTGCCAGCAGCGTAGAGCTGGGGAGGACCAATGAGCAGTTCTTC | CASSVELGRTNEQFF
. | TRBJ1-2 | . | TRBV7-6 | TGTGCCAGCAGCTTAGATTTCTCGGGCTACACCTTC | CASSLDFSGYTF
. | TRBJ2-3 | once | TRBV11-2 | TGTGCCAGCAGCCTTAGGGGAGGGGGGGCAGATACGCAGTATTTT | CASSLRGGGADTQYF
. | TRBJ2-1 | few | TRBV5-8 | TGTGCCAGCAGCCCGTGGACAGTCTGGGATGAGCAGTTCTTC | CASSPWTVWDEQFF
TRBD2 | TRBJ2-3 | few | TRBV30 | TGTGCCGCGTTACTAGCGGGGGGCCACACGCAGTATTTT | CAALLAGGHTQYF
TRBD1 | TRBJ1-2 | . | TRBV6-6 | TGTGCCAGCAGTTACGACAGGGGGCTTTATGGCTACACCTTC | CASSYDRGLYGYTF
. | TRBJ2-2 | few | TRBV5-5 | TGTGCCAGCAGCCCTCGGACAGTAACGAGCACCGGGGAGCTGTTTTTT | CASSPRTVTSTGELFF
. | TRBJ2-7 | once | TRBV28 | TGTGCCAGCAGTCCCCGGAGGGACGGAGCCGAGCAGTACTTC | CASSPRRDGAEQYF
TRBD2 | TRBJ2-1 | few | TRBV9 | TGTGCCAGCAGCACCCACACCGGGGGGACTAGCATCAATGAGCAGTTCTTC | CASSTHTGGTSINEQFF
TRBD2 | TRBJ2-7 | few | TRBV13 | TGTGCCAGCAGCTTAGGATCCGGGACTAGCGGGACCCACTCCTACGAGCAGTACTTC | CASSLGSGTSGTHSYEQYF
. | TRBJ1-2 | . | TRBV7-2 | TGTGCCAGCAGCCATAACTTGGGGGGGAAAGGCTACACCTTC | CASSHNLGGKGYTF
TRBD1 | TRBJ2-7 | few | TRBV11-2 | TGTGCCAGCAGTTTAGGACAGGCTAGCTCCTACGAGCAGTACTTC | CASSLGQASSYEQYF
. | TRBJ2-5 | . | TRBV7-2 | TGTGCCAGCAGCTCCGCAGTCTTGGAGACCCAGTACTTC | CASSSAVLETQYF
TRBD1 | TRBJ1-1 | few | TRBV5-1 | TGCGCCAGCAGCGGGACAGGGTTGAACACTGAAGCTTTCTTT | CASSGTGLNTEAFF
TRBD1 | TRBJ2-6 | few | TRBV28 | TGTGCCAGCTCGGACAGGGGGCAGTCGGGGGCCAACGTCCTGACTTTC | CASSDRGQSGANVLTF
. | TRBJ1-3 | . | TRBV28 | TGTGCCAGCAGTTTCAATGGAGGTGGAAACACCATATATTTT | CASSFNGGGNTIYF
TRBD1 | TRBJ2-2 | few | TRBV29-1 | TGCAGCGGGGTGGACAGGGCCACCGGGGAGCTGTTTTTT | CSGVDRATGELFF
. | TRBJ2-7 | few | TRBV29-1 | TGCAGCGTTGGGGGGCGCGACGAGCAGTACTTC | CSVGGRDEQYF
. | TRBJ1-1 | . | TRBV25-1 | TGTGCCAGCAGTCCCCTGGGGGGGATCTGGGACACTGAAGCTTTCTTT | CASSPLGGIWDTEAFF